The 12 T cell receptor beta chains reported below all come from one sample, sequenced in a study of blood T cell repertoires in COVID-19. The method was immunoSEQ multiplex PCR; TCRdb's version includes in-frame clones alone and lacks a portion of them. The sample lists roughly 130,000 clones; 65% to 85% were seen once. The sequenced sample consisted of peripheral blood. The source of these receptors is a woman aged 70 to 79 with acute or convalescent COVID-19.

The chain links TRBV6-7 to TRBJ2-5; D gene unclear. TRBV6-7 is an ORF, and what it does is uncertain. Trimming removed 0 bases at V and 5 bases at J, with 16 bases between. This CDR3 spans 16 amino acids. CDR3 region: CASSYSRPQTLETQYF. DNA for the CDR3: TGTGCCAGCAGTTACTCGAGGCCTCAAACACTGGAGACCCAGTACTTC.

The CDR3 here is CASSIGVGRTKNIQYF. In nucleotides, the CDR3 is TGTGCCAGTAGTATAGGAGTGGGCAGGACCAAAAACATTCAGTACTTC. The chain combines TRBV19 with TRBJ2-4; D is unresolved. Trimming stripped 1 base from V and 2 bases from J, with 12 bases between. The CDR3 is 16 amino acids. Germline V CDR1 and CDR2: LNHDA, SQIVND (reference sequence).

The chain joins TRBV4-1 to TRBJ2-1; 8 nucleotides match TRBD2. Trimming cost V 1 base and J 2 bases; bases outside gene matches: 4. Germline loops: CDR1 MGHRA, CDR2 YSYEKL. This CDR3 spans 16 amino acids. The CDR3 sequence: CASSQGVAGPYNEQFF. The CDR3 nucleotides are TGCGCCAGCAGCCAAGGCGTAGCGGGGCCCTACAATGAGCAGTTCTTC.

The chain uses TRBV3-1 (or the pseudogene TRBV3-2) and TRBJ1-2; tentatively, D is TRBD1 (5 bases). Trimming took 2 bases from V and 7 from J, leaving 14 bases between them. This CDR3 contains 14 residues. Germline-derived CDR1 and CDR2 are LGHDT and YNNKEL (reference sequence). For the CDR3, the DNA is TGTGCCAGCAGCCAAAGTGGGGGGAGCGGTGGCTACACCTTC. Its translation is CASSQSGGSGGYTF.

The chain is built from TRBV25-1 and TRBJ1-3, with TRBD1 identical over 9 bases. Losses at the gene ends were 3 bases for V and 0 bases for J; bases not matched to a gene: 6. The CDR3 runs to 17 residues. Germline CDR1 and CDR2: MGHDK and SYGVNS. CDR3 bases: TGTGCCAGCAGTGACACCGGGACAGGGTTCTCTGGAAACACCATATATTTT. Translating gives CASSDTGTGFSGNTIYF.

In this sample, this clone turned up a few times. This chain uses TRBV6-5 with TRBJ1-6; 7 bases agree with TRBD1. CDR1 MNHEY and CDR2 SVGAGI come from the germline V gene. V lost 6 bases to trimming and J lost 4 bases; unmatched junction nucleotides: 6. The CDR3 is 15 amino acids. Here the CDR3 reads CASSAGTDYNSPLHF. CDR3 nucleotides: TGTGCCAGCAGCGCCGGGACAGATTATAATTCACCCCTCCACTTT.

This clone was seen more than once but under ten times. The chain has TRBV3-1 (or the pseudogene TRBV3-2) and TRBJ2-2; tentative D call: TRBD2 (5 bases). The CDR3 covers 16 residues. The germline V gene encodes CDR1 LGHDT and CDR2 YNNKEL (reference sequence). Between the trimmed V and J ends, which lost 4 bases and 4 bases, there was a span of 16 bases. The CDR3 nucleotides are TGTGCCAGCAGCCGTGGGAGCCGGCTACTCACCGGGGAGCTGTTTTTT. The encoded protein is CASSRGSRLLTGELFF.

The V gene is TRBV4-3, the J gene TRBJ2-2; D may be TRBD2 (6 bases). Germline values: CDR1 LGHNA, CDR2 YSLEER. The CDR3 is 15 residues long. Between the trimmed V and J ends, which lost 1 base and 6 bases, there was a span of 12 bases. DNA of the CDR3: TGCGCCAGCAGCCAAGTCTCCGGGAGACCCGGGGAGCTGTTTTTT. This encodes CASSQVSGRPGELFF.

The V call is TRBV5-1, the J call TRBJ1-2; 9 bases are shared with TRBD1. Trimming at V came to 4 bases and at J to 2 bases, leaving 3 bases not matched to a gene. Germline V gives CDR1 SGHRS, CDR2 YFSETQ. The CDR3 runs 14 residues. CDR3 in DNA: TGCGCCAGCAGCAGGGACAGGGAGAACTATGGCTACACCTTC. Its protein is CASSRDRENYGYTF.

J is TRBJ2-3 and V is TRBV7-8; D possibly corresponds to TRBD2 (5 bases). The CDR3 runs to 15 residues. CDR1 is SGHVS and CDR2 is FQNEAQ in the germline V gene. V was clipped by 5 bases and J by 2 bases, with 14 bases between them. Here the CDR3 DNA reads TGTGCCAGCAGCCCTTTCGGGCGGGTCACAGATACGCAGTATTTT. Protein product: CASSPFGRVTDTQYF.

V gene TRBV19 combines with J gene TRBJ1-5; 7 positions match TRBD1. The germline gives CDR1 LNHDA, CDR2 SQIVND (reference sequence). J was trimmed by 4 bases and V by 3 bases; bases with no gene match: 9. The CDR3 has 16 amino acids. The DNA of the CDR3 is TGTGCCAGTAGTATCGTAGAACAGGGGCGGAATCAGCCCCAGCATTTT. It codes for CASSIVEQGRNQPQHF.

The J gene is TRBJ2-3, the V gene TRBV5-1; D is undetermined. Germline CDR1 reads SGHRS; CDR2 reads YFSETQ. V was pared by 4 bases and J by 0 bases, with 6 bases between. The CDR3 loop spans 13 amino acids. In nucleotides, the CDR3 is TGCGCCAGCAGCATCGCGAGCACAGATACGCAGTATTTT. It specifies CASSIASTDTQYF.